The 2 T cell receptor beta chains listed next were all sequenced from one sample in a study of T cell responses to AZD1222 COVID-19 vaccine. This table comes from immunoSEQ multiplex PCR, and its TCRdb copy is limited to in-frame clones, with some not included. This table has 100,000 or so clones, around 83% appearing once. The specimen was peripheral blood, collected on day 0 of AZD1222 vaccination. The receptors were sampled from an adult in good health.

This sequence joins TRBV6-6 and TRBJ1-2, with 10 positions matching TRBD1. Germline V CDR1 and CDR2: MNHNY, SVGAGI (reference sequence). V gave up 2 bases and J gave up 7 bases; unmatched junction bases: 7. The CDR3 totals 15 residues. The CDR3 coding sequence is TGTGCCAGCAGTTACCCCGGGACAGGGGCTTCTGGCTACACCTTC. Its protein is CASSYPGTGASGYTF.

The CDR3 DNA reads TGTGCCAGCAGCCCCCGGGATTATGGCTACACCTTC. It specifies CASSPRDYGYTF. V is TRBV12-3 or TRBV12-4 and J is TRBJ1-2, with unresolved D. The CDR3 length is 12 residues. The V and J ends lost 6 bases and 5 bases respectively, with 10 bases between them.